This T cell receptor beta chain was sequenced for a study of control samples from healthy donors and cancer patients. CDR1 LGHDT and CDR2 YNNKEL come from the germline V gene (reference sequence). V was clipped by 4 bases and J by 5 bases, with 11 bases between them. The CDR3 covers 13 residues. Generated by immunoSEQ multiplex PCR, the TCRdb table keeps only in-frame clones and is missing some. The table shows roughly 370,000 clones, with more than 80% occurring only once. Sample: PBMCs. The chain employs TRBV3-1 (or the pseudogene TRBV3-2) and TRBJ1-1; D uncertain. The clonotype was recovered from a man aged 40-55 years with head and neck cancer. CDR3 nucleotide sequence: TGTGCCAGCAGCCTCACACGGGAAACTGAAGCTTTCTTT. Protein: CASSLTRETEAFF.